This TCR beta chain was sequenced for a study of blood T cell repertoires in COVID-19. Germline CDR1 SGHRS, CDR2 YFSETQ. Trimming took 0 bases from V and 2 from J, leaving 12 bases between them. The CDR3 runs to 15 residues. TCRdb's copy holds only in-frame clones and misses some; the assay was immunoSEQ multiplex PCR. The sample has about 400,000 clones, roughly 87% seen once. Participant age was roughly 18 to 90 years, and participants resided in about two dozen US areas. This clone was picked up one time. The J gene is TRBJ2-7, the V gene TRBV5-1, with D hard to call. The TCR originated in a woman aged 25 to 39 who had recovered from COVID-19. Sequencing was performed on PBMCs or T cells enriched from blood (not recorded which). The CDR3 DNA follows: TGCGCCAGCAGCTTGGGTGCGCAGGTGACCTACGAGCAGTACTTC. Protein sequence: CASSLGAQVTYEQYF.